A single sample is the source of the 21 T cell receptor beta chains below, sequenced in a study of blood T cell repertoires in COVID-19. Clones were read by immunoSEQ multiplex PCR, and TCRdb kept only the in-frame ones, dropping some. The data hold a few hundred thousand clones, with about 80% observed a single time. The sequenced sample was peripheral blood. The receptors come from a person between 65 and 79 years old with COVID-19, enrolled during active disease.

This clone has a single count. The V gene is TRBV19, the J gene TRBJ2-5; weak D call: TRBD2 (6 bases). The CDR3 is 12 amino acids. The V and J ends lost 9 bases and 0 bases respectively, with 8 bases between them. Germline loops: CDR1 LNHDA, CDR2 SQIVND (reference sequence). The CDR3 region is CASRDYQETQYF. DNA for the CDR3: TGTGCCAGCCGGGACTACCAAGAGACCCAGTACTTC.

The chain joins TRBV19 to TRBJ1-1, with D perhaps matching TRBD1 (6 bases). CDR1 is LNHDA, CDR2 SQIVND, per germline (reference sequence). V was trimmed by 3 bases and J by 6 bases, leaving 17 bases between them. The CDR3 sequence is 15 residues long. CDR3 sequence reads: CASSMAGGGRAEAFF. DNA of the CDR3: TGTGCCAGTAGTATGGCCGGGGGCGGGAGGGCTGAAGCTTTCTTT.

Turning to this clone: One junction end does not reproduce the germline sequence, and a read error may be involved. The chain couples TRBV15 to TRBJ1-3, with TRBD1 matching over 9 bases. CDR1 and CDR2 from the germline V gene are LNHNV and YYDKDF (reference sequence). The CDR3 loop spans 11 amino acids. In DNA form, the CDR3 reads TGTGCCACCAGGTCAGGGGACAGGGTGGATTTT. It yields the protein CATRSGDRVDF.

The chain joins TRBV28 to TRBJ1-5, with D unresolved. The CDR3 is 13 residues long. V was pared by 4 bases and J by 5 bases, with 9 bases between. Germline CDR1 reads MDHEN; CDR2 reads SYDVKM. CDR3 sequence (DNA): TGTGCCAGCAGTTCGCCCGGGGATCAGCCCCAGCATTTT. Translating gives CASSSPGDQPQHF.

This clone was found once. J is TRBJ2-5 and V is TRBV7-3; 7 bases agree with TRBD2. CDR3 length equals 15 residues. Trimming cost V 5 bases and J 1 base; bases outside gene matches: 7. Germline values: CDR1 SGHTA, CDR2 FQGTGA. This chain's CDR3 is CASSTARGFQETQYF. Written as DNA, the CDR3 is TGTGCCAGCAGCACGGCGCGGGGGTTCCAAGAGACCCAGTACTTC.

This clone was seen a handful of times. V and J are TRBV7-2 and TRBJ2-1; 15 bases agree with TRBD2. V lost 5 bases to trimming and J lost 6 bases; unmatched junction nucleotides: 2. The CDR3 totals 15 residues. The germline CDR1 and CDR2 sequences are SGHTA and FQGNSA. The CDR3, as DNA: TGTGCCAGCAGCGCGGGACTAGCGGGGGGCAATGAGCAGTTCTTC. Residues: CASSAGLAGGNEQFF.

The chain has TRBV7-2 and TRBJ2-3, with D maybe TRBD2 (6 bases). Germline CDR1 SGHTA, CDR2 FQGNSA. The V end lost 5 bases, the J end lost 10 bases, and 22 bases lay between the germline ends. The CDR3 totals 15 residues. The DNA for the CDR3 is TGTGCCAGCAGCCCCGACAGCGTCGGGGGATTGGCGCAGTATTTT. The encoded protein is CASSPDSVGGLAQYF.

In this sample, this clone turned up once. V usage is TRBV10-2 and J usage is TRBJ1-4; possibly TRBD1 for D (5 bases). The germline CDR1 and CDR2 sequences are WSHSY and SAAADI. Trimming took 5 bases from V and 7 from J, leaving 17 bases between them. This CDR3 region has 15 residues. The CDR3 nucleotides are TGCGCCAGCAGTCGGGGTGGAGGGGCGGGTGAAAAACTGTTTTTT. Translated, it gives CASSRGGGAGEKLFF.

The chain employs TRBV5-1 and TRBJ2-2, with D perhaps TRBD2 (7 bases). The germline CDR1 and CDR2 sequences are SGHRS and YFSETQ. This CDR3 is built from 15 residues. Deletions cut 6 bases from V and 4 bases from J, with 16 bases between. The CDR3 protein is CASTIGGPGTGELFF. The CDR3 DNA sequence: TGCGCCAGCACCATCGGGGGGCCGGGCACCGGGGAGCTGTTTTTT.

V usage is TRBV2 and J usage is TRBJ1-6, with a weak D call TRBD1 (5 bases). The CDR3 loop spans 15 amino acids. The germline CDR1 and CDR2 sequences are SNHLY and FYNNEI. V was clipped by 6 bases and J by 10 bases, with 19 bases between them. This CDR3 is CASSPLGGAGSPLHF. The DNA for the CDR3 is TGTGCCAGCAGCCCCTTGGGCGGGGCCGGCTCACCCCTCCACTTT.

The genes are TRBV7-9 and TRBJ1-5, with a tentative D call TRBD1 (6 bases). V was trimmed by 8 bases and J by 7 bases, leaving 15 bases between them. This CDR3 has 13 amino acids. From germline, CDR1 is SEHNR and CDR2 FQNEAQ (reference sequence). This chain's CDR3 is CASSQGRGQPQHF. Written as DNA, the CDR3 is TGTGCCAGCTCGCAGGGGCGAGGACAGCCCCAGCATTTT.

The genes are TRBV15 and TRBJ1-4; TRBD1 might be the D (6 bases). The CDR3 sequence is 18 residues long. Germline V gene data show CDR1 as LNHNV and CDR2 as YYDKDF (reference sequence). The ends were cut back, 0 bases at V and 0 bases at J, with 14 bases in the middle. The CDR3 nucleotides are TGTGCCACCAGCAGAGATGGGGTGGGGGCGACAACTAATGAAAAACTGTTTTTT. Its protein is CATSRDGVGATTNEKLFF.

This chain uses TRBV3-1 (or the pseudogene TRBV3-2) with TRBJ1-1, with unresolved D. CDR1 and CDR2 (germline): LGHDT, YNNKEL (reference sequence). This CDR3 has 13 residues. V lost 1 base and J lost 1, with 4 bases in between. CDR3 DNA: TGTGCCAGCAGCCAAGTCCGGAACACTGAAGCTTTCTTT. Its translation is CASSQVRNTEAFF.

In its sample, this clone was seen a few times. The chain carries TRBV2 and TRBJ1-4; maybe TRBD1 (6 bases). CDR3 length equals 15 residues. Per germline, CDR1 SNHLY and CDR2 FYNNEI. V gave up 6 bases and J gave up 4 bases, with 15 bases separating them. The CDR3 nucleotides are TGTGCCAGCAGACCAAGGACAGTCGATAATGAAAAACTGTTTTTT. The encoded protein is CASRPRTVDNEKLFF.

The V and J genes are TRBV2 and TRBJ2-7; TRBD1 aligns across 7 bases. Losses at the gene ends were 6 bases for V and 1 base for J; bases not matched to a gene: 12. The CDR3 has 16 residues. The germline CDR1 and CDR2 sequences are SNHLY and FYNNEI. CDR3 coding DNA: TGTGCCAGCAGACCCGGGACAGCCCAAGTTTCCTACGAGCAGTACTTC. Its translation is CASRPGTAQVSYEQYF.

The V and J genes are TRBV5-8 and TRBJ1-5, with TRBD1 identical over 7 bases. CDR1 SGHTS and CDR2 YDEGEE come from the germline V gene. CDR3 length: 15 residues. Trimming took 0 bases from V and 6 from J; bases not matched to a gene: 6. The CDR3 DNA reads TGTGCCAGCAGCTTGGGGGACAGTGAGAGTCAGCCCCAGCATTTT. Its translation: CASSLGDSESQPQHF.

The chain links TRBV29-1 to TRBJ2-1, with 8 nucleotides matching TRBD2. The CDR3 extends over 14 amino acids. Trimming at V came to 3 bases and at J to 9 bases, leaving 10 bases not matched to a gene. The germline CDR1 and CDR2 sequences are SQVTM and ANQGSEA. CDR3 loop: CSVETGLGSREQFF. The CDR3 DNA follows: TGCAGCGTTGAGACGGGACTAGGGTCCCGTGAGCAGTTCTTC.

The V call is TRBV4-2, the J call TRBJ2-1, with D unresolved. CDR3 length: 14 amino acids. V was cut by 2 bases and J by 8 bases, with 13 bases left in between. The germline gives CDR1 LGHNA, CDR2 YNFKEQ. Here the CDR3 reads CASSQPPGSHEQFF. The CDR3 nucleotides read TGTGCCAGCAGCCAACCGCCCGGGTCGCATGAGCAGTTCTTC.

The chain links TRBV7-8 to TRBJ1-1; a possible D gene is TRBD1 (6 bases). The V gene lost 1 base and the J gene lost 3 bases, with 15 bases spanning the gap. CDR3 length equals 16 residues. Germline loops: CDR1 SGHVS, CDR2 FQNEAQ. CDR3 residues: CASSLEGQGRDTEAFF. In DNA form, the CDR3 reads TGTGCCAGCAGCTTAGAAGGGCAGGGGCGAGACACTGAAGCTTTCTTT.

The chain is built from TRBV11-2 and TRBJ2-3; 7 positions agree with TRBD1. Germline CDR1 SGHAT, CDR2 FQNNGV. This CDR3 region has 16 residues. Trimming at V came to 5 bases and at J to 6 bases, leaving 14 bases not matched to a gene. CDR3 in amino acids: CASSRGTDTFFDTQYF. DNA of the CDR3: TGTGCCAGCAGCCGAGGGACAGACACATTTTTTGATACGCAGTATTTT.

The chain combines TRBV6-5 with TRBJ2-1; the match to TRBD2 covers 10 bases. CDR1 is MNHEY and CDR2 is SVGAGI in the germline V gene. The CDR3 runs to 15 residues. V gave up 5 bases and J gave up 4 bases; unmatched junction bases: 5. The CDR3 loop is CASSPLAGAYNEQFF. The CDR3 DNA is TGTGCCAGCAGTCCCCTAGCGGGGGCATACAATGAGCAGTTCTTC.